One and the same sample provided the 24 T cell receptor beta chains below, sequenced in a study of early T cells in non-severe SARS-CoV-2 infection. TCRdb itself ran the 5' RACE reads through MiXCR, one entry per CDR3 protein. The sample records about 22,000 distinct CDR3 sequences, under 5% being singletons. Sequencing was performed on whole blood. The source of these receptors is an adult who was a healthcare worker with PCR-confirmed SARS-CoV-2 infection or an uninfected control (not recorded which).

The chain couples TRBV5-4 to TRBJ2-3; possible D gene TRBD2, 6 bases. The CDR3 totals 13 residues. Germline-derived CDR1 and CDR2 are SGHNT and YYREEE (reference sequence). V lost 5 bases to trimming and J lost 5 bases, with 12 bases between them. The CDR3 loop is CASSGGVRDTQYF. The CDR3 nucleotides are TGTGCCAGCAGTGGCGGGGTTAGAGATACGCAGTATTTT.

Ten or more counts support this clonotype. The chain couples TRBV20-1 to TRBJ2-7; 11 bases line up with TRBD1. The CDR3 has 14 amino acids. V dropped 0 bases and J dropped 3; count of bases not matched to a gene: 1. Germline loops: CDR1 DFQATT, CDR2 SNEGSKA (reference sequence). The CDR3 loop is CSAREGQGDYEQYF. CDR3 bases: TGCAGTGCTAGAGAGGGACAGGGGGACTACGAGCAGTACTTC.

This clonotype was counted at least ten times. The rearrangement links TRBV11-2 to TRBJ1-1, with D unclear. This CDR3 has 13 amino acids. Trimming stripped 2 bases from V and 1 base from J, with 5 bases between. The V gene's germline CDR1 is SGHAT and CDR2 FQNNGV. CDR3 bases: TGTGCCAGCAGCTTAAACAGGAACACTGAAGCTTTCTTT. The encoded protein is CASSLNRNTEAFF.

This clonotype appeared many times. The J gene is TRBJ2-2, the V gene TRBV7-8, with no clear D. The CDR3 is made up of 17 amino acids. The germline V and J ends were trimmed by 6 bases and 2 bases, with 19 bases remaining between them. Germline CDR1 SGHVS, CDR2 FQNEAQ. CDR3 residues: CASSPVGRTLNTGELFF. The CDR3 DNA is TGTGCCAGCAGTCCTGTTGGCAGGACGTTAAACACCGGGGAGCTGTTTTTT.

Many counts were recorded for this clonotype. This chain connects TRBV7-2 to TRBJ2-1; 8 bases fit TRBD2. The CDR3 runs 15 residues. Germline values: CDR1 SGHTA, CDR2 FQGNSA. V was clipped by 3 bases and J by 6 bases; unmatched bases: 7. Written as DNA, the CDR3 is TGTGCCAGCAGCTTTTGGGGGACTAGTCCCAATGAGCAGTTCTTC. Translation: CASSFWGTSPNEQFF. The full variable domain, with the rest looked up from reference TRBV7-2 and TRBJ2-1, is GAGVSQSPSNKVTEKGKDVELRCDPISGHTALYWYRQSLGQGLEFLIYFQGNSAPDKSGLPSDRFSAERTGGSVSTLTIQRTQQEDSAVYLCASSFWGTSPNEQFFGPGTRLTVL.

This clonotype was picked up a small number of times. The CDR3 region is CASKRGQDYNSPLHF. In DNA form, the CDR3 reads TGTGCCAGCAAACGCGGACAGGATTATAATTCACCCCTCCACTTT. The gene calls are TRBV28 and TRBJ1-6; 7 nucleotides match TRBD1. The CDR3 spans 15 residues. Trimming removed 7 bases from V and 4 bases from J; junction bases left unmatched: 7. The germline CDR1 and CDR2 sequences are MDHEN and SYDVKM.

Only one count was recorded for this clonotype. The CDR3 coding sequence is TGTGCCAGCAGCTTCCCCCCAGGGGGCGTTGGAAACACTGAAGCTTTCTTT. This gives the protein CASSFPPGGVGNTEAFF. The J gene is TRBJ1-1, the V gene TRBV7-9, with 8 bases fitting TRBD1. Germline values: CDR1 SEHNR, CDR2 FQNEAQ (reference sequence). The ends lost 3 bases at V and 2 bases at J; junction bases unmatched: 11. This CDR3 spans 17 amino acids.

There are many counts of this clonotype. The chain joins TRBV20-1 to TRBJ2-1, with D maybe TRBD2 (6 bases). CDR3 length equals 13 residues. Trimming left V 6 bases short and J 6 bases short, with 15 bases between. The germline V gene has CDR1 DFQATT and CDR2 SNEGSKA (reference sequence). The CDR3 protein is CSAASGPGNEQFF. The DNA of the CDR3 is TGCAGTGCGGCGAGCGGGCCCGGCAATGAGCAGTTCTTC.

This clonotype was recorded many times. The gene calls are TRBV20-1 and TRBJ2-1; D remains ambiguous. The CDR3 has 8 residues. Trimming took 6 bases from V and 11 from J, leaving 5 bases between them. CDR1 DFQATT and CDR2 SNEGSKA come from the germline V gene (reference sequence). This chain's CDR3 is CSAEKQFF. The CDR3 DNA reads as TGCAGTGCGGAAAAGCAGTTCTTC.

This clonotype was seen ten or more times. This chain links TRBV7-3 with TRBJ1-1; 8 positions match TRBD1. This CDR3 has 15 residues. Per germline, CDR1 SGHTA and CDR2 FQGTGA. Trimming took 2 bases from V and 1 from J; bases not matched to a gene: 3. The CDR3 loop is CASSLRGTGNTEAFF. In nucleotides, the CDR3 is TGTGCCAGCAGCTTACGAGGGACAGGGAACACTGAAGCTTTCTTT.

The chain links TRBV20-1 to TRBJ1-2; 8 bases are a match to TRBD1. In germline, CDR1 is DFQATT, CDR2 SNEGSKA (reference sequence). V dropped 6 bases and J dropped 4; count of bases not matched to a gene: 7. This CDR3 spans 13 amino acids. CDR3 in amino acids: CSAQTGQGYGYTF. The DNA for the CDR3 is TGCAGTGCCCAGACAGGACAGGGCTATGGCTACACCTTC.

The genes are TRBV6-5 and TRBJ2-7; TRBD1 or TRBD2 may be the D gene (5 bases each). The length of the CDR3 is 11 residues. Trimming took 7 bases from V and 5 from J, leaving 9 bases between them. From germline, CDR1 is MNHEY and CDR2 SVGAGI. As DNA, the CDR3 is TGTGCCAGCACCCGAGGGGACGAGCAGTACTTC. Its protein product is CASTRGDEQYF.

The sample holds many counts of this clonotype. The rearrangement uses TRBV12-3 or TRBV12-4 and TRBJ1-1, with D possibly being TRBD1 (5 bases). This CDR3 comprises 13 residues. The V gene lost 3 bases and the J gene lost 4 bases, with 9 bases spanning the gap. The CDR3 is CASSLAGPTEAFF. In nucleotides, the CDR3 is TGTGCCAGCAGTTTGGCAGGGCCCACTGAAGCTTTCTTT.

This clonotype was counted only a few times. The CDR3 is CSARDPARASTDTQYF. Here the CDR3 DNA reads TGCAGTGCTAGAGATCCAGCGCGGGCAAGCACAGATACGCAGTATTTT. The V call is TRBV20-1, the J call TRBJ2-3, with D tentatively TRBD2 (5 bases). CDR3 length: 16 residues. Germline V lookup: CDR1 DFQATT, CDR2 SNEGSKA (reference sequence). V was pared by 0 bases and J by 0 bases, with 13 bases between.

This clonotype was seen ten or more times. The chain's CDR3 is CASSFTGGSGELFF. The DNA for the CDR3 is TGTGCCAGCAGCTTCACAGGGGGCTCCGGGGAGCTGTTTTTT. The rearrangement uses TRBV11-2 and TRBJ2-2, with 9 bases matching TRBD1. CDR1 and CDR2 (germline): SGHAT, FQNNGV. With 3 bases clipped from V and 6 bases from J, the junction kept 2 bases outside the gene matches. CDR3 length equals 14 residues. Complete variable domain (other parts from reference TRBV11-2 and TRBJ2-2): EAGVAQSPRYKIIEKRQSVAFWCNPISGHATLYWYQQILGQGPKLLIQFQNNGVVDDSQLPKDRFSAERLKGVDSTLKIQPAKLEDSAVYLCASSFTGGSGELFFGEGSRLTVL.

This clonotype occurred a few times. V usage is TRBV10-3 and J usage is TRBJ1-1; D is ambiguous. The germline V and J ends were trimmed by 2 bases and 2 bases, with 6 bases remaining between them. Germline CDR1 reads ENHRY; CDR2 reads SYGVKD. The CDR3 is made up of 13 amino acids. The CDR3 protein is CAISERGNTEAFF. CDR3 bases: TGTGCCATCAGTGAGCGGGGTAACACTGAAGCTTTCTTT.

The chain employs TRBV18 and TRBJ1-2; TRBD1 is a possible D gene (5 bases). CDR1 and CDR2 (germline): KGHSH, LQKENI. Trimming took 2 bases from V and 4 from J, leaving 11 bases between them. The CDR3 contains 14 residues. In DNA form, the CDR3 reads TGTGCCAGCTCACCATCCGGACAAGGCTATGGCTACACCTTC. Amino acid sequence: CASSPSGQGYGYTF.

This clonotype was counted many times. V usage is TRBV11-1 and J usage is TRBJ2-1, with a tentative D call TRBD1 (6 bases). CDR1 and CDR2 (germline): SGHAT, FQDESV (reference sequence). This CDR3 is 15 amino acids long. V lost 5 bases to trimming and J lost 2 bases, with 13 bases between them. The CDR3 DNA sequence: TGTGCCAGCAGCCCCAAGGGGACAACCTACAATGAGCAGTTCTTC. This sequence encodes CASSPKGTTYNEQFF.

The CDR3 DNA follows: TGTGCCAGCAGGTTCGCGACAGGGCTCAGAGATACGCAGTATTTT. This sequence encodes CASRFATGLRDTQYF. This rearrangement joins TRBV27 to TRBJ2-3, with TRBD1 identical over 7 bases. Germline loops: CDR1 MNHEY, CDR2 SMNVEV (reference sequence). J was trimmed by 5 bases and V by 6 bases; bases with no gene match: 11. This CDR3 contains 15 residues.

This clonotype was observed many times. The chain employs TRBV20-1 and TRBJ2-2; possible D gene TRBD2, 5 bases. This CDR3 is built from 14 residues. V lost 6 bases, J lost 1 base, and 12 bases lay in between. Germline CDR1 and CDR2: DFQATT and SNEGSKA (reference sequence). DNA for the CDR3: TGCAGTGCCACGGCTAGCTTGAACACCGGGGAGCTGTTTTTT. This codes for CSATASLNTGELFF.

The chain has TRBV6-5 and TRBJ1-2, with D tentatively TRBD1 (6 bases). The CDR3 is made up of 14 amino acids. V shed 6 bases and J shed 4 bases, with 15 bases lying between them. Germline CDR1 reads MNHEY; CDR2 reads SVGAGI. CDR3 amino acids: CASRDRSWSYGYTF. DNA for the CDR3: TGTGCCAGCAGGGACAGAAGTTGGTCCTATGGCTACACCTTC.

The table lists this clonotype with many counts. This chain uses TRBV7-6 with TRBJ2-7; maybe TRBD2 (5 bases). This CDR3 is 15 amino acids long. Trimming took off 1 base at V and 0 bases at J, with 10 bases between the two ends. The germline gives CDR1 SGHVS, CDR2 FNYEAQ. The CDR3 DNA follows: TGTGCCAGCAGCTTAGAGTCCGGGAACTCCTACGAGCAGTACTTC. Its protein product is CASSLESGNSYEQYF.

Only a few counts were recorded for this clonotype. The chain uses TRBV4-3 and TRBJ1-6, with 7 nucleotides matching TRBD1. The CDR3 extends over 18 amino acids. In germline, CDR1 is LGHNA, CDR2 YSLEER. After removal of 6 bases from V and 6 bases from J, the junction contained 17 bases not matched to a gene. Here the CDR3 reads CASSQSISPGQINSPLHF. DNA of the CDR3: TGCGCCAGCAGTCAGTCTATAAGTCCGGGACAGATTAATTCACCCCTCCACTTT.

This clonotype has only a few counts. The gene calls are TRBV3-1 and TRBJ1-1; D remains ambiguous. The CDR3 covers 13 residues. The germline gives CDR1 LGHDT, CDR2 YNNKEL (reference sequence). V lost 4 bases and J lost 7, with 13 bases in between. CDR3 nucleotide sequence: TGTGCCAGCAGCCCCCGGCGGCGCAATGAAGCTTTCTTT. Its protein product is CASSPRRRNEAFF.